The rows below give T cell receptor beta chains drawn from one sample of a study of blood T cell repertoires in COVID-19. The table came from immunoSEQ multiplex PCR; TCRdb's copy has only in-frame clones and leaves some out. This table holds 200,000 to 250,000 clones, approximately 80% found once. The sample was peripheral blood. Every receptor here comes from a woman older than 75 with COVID-19, enrolled during active disease. Both conserved end residues are part of each CDR3. A D gene is named only where the DNA matches it firmly. Size tells how often a clone was seen (once, few, many) or the class of an expanded clone, and some rows leave it out.

v_call: TRBV24-1; clone_size: -; d_call: -; j_call: TRBJ1-2; cdr3_aa: CATSDADSYGGYTF; cdr3_nt: TGTGCCACCAGTGACGCGGACAGCTATGGAGGCTACACCTTC
v_call: TRBV19; clone_size: -; d_call: -; j_call: TRBJ2-5; cdr3_aa: CASSNPRSGETQYF; cdr3_nt: TGTGCCAGTAGTAACCCTCGGTCAGGAGAGACCCAGTACTTC
v_call: TRBV27; clone_size: -; d_call: TRBD2; j_call: TRBJ2-5; cdr3_aa: CASSNRGVTQETQYF; cdr3_nt: TGTGCCAGCAGTAATCGGGGGGTGACCCAAGAGACCCAGTACTTC
v_call: TRBV30; clone_size: -; d_call: -; j_call: TRBJ2-3; cdr3_aa: CAWSVGRAKDTQYF; cdr3_nt: TGTGCCTGGAGTGTGGGCAGGGCTAAAGATACGCAGTATTTT
v_call: TRBV19; clone_size: -; d_call: TRBD1; j_call: TRBJ2-6; cdr3_aa: CASSMTGVPSGANVLTF; cdr3_nt: TGTGCCAGTAGTATGACAGGGGTACCCTCTGGGGCCAACGTCCTGACTTTC
v_call: TRBV4-3; clone_size: -; d_call: -; j_call: TRBJ1-6; cdr3_aa: CASSHPGRGTPLHF; cdr3_nt: TGCGCCAGCAGCCACCCCGGGCGGGGAACACCCCTCCACTTT
v_call: TRBV3-1/TRBV3-2; clone_size: few; d_call: -; j_call: TRBJ1-1; cdr3_aa: CASSSRGRNTEAFF; cdr3_nt: TGTGCCAGCAGCTCCCGAGGGCGGAACACTGAAGCTTTCTTT
v_call: TRBV11-1; clone_size: once; d_call: -; j_call: TRBJ2-1; cdr3_aa: CASSFGGALNNEQFF; cdr3_nt: TGTGCCAGCAGCTTTGGGGGGGCCTTGAACAATGAGCAGTTCTTC
v_call: TRBV7-6; clone_size: -; d_call: -; j_call: TRBJ2-5; cdr3_aa: CASSPRGGLETQYF; cdr3_nt: TGTGCCAGCAGCCCGAGGGGGGGGTTGGAGACCCAGTACTTC
v_call: TRBV30; clone_size: -; d_call: -; j_call: TRBJ1-4; cdr3_aa: CAWSVGVARIF; cdr3_nt: TGTGCCTGGAGTGTAGGGGTGGCGAGGATTTTT
v_call: TRBV24-1; clone_size: -; d_call: TRBD2; j_call: TRBJ2-7; cdr3_aa: CATSDSRRDYDEQYF; cdr3_nt: TGTGCCACCAGTGATAGCCGACGGGACTACGACGAGCAGTACTTC
v_call: TRBV23-1; clone_size: once; d_call: TRBD1; j_call: TRBJ1-4; cdr3_aa: CASSQSGYRGQGEKLFF; cdr3_nt: TGCGCCAGCAGTCAATCGGGATACAGGGGGCAGGGTGAAAAACTGTTTTTT
v_call: TRBV5-1; clone_size: -; d_call: TRBD2; j_call: TRBJ2-7; cdr3_aa: CASSLEPGLATYEQYF; cdr3_nt: TGCGCCAGCAGCTTGGAACCGGGACTAGCTACCTACGAGCAGTACTTC
v_call: TRBV6-2/TRBV6-3; clone_size: once; d_call: -; j_call: TRBJ1-5; cdr3_aa: CASSPQGSNQPQHF; cdr3_nt: TGTGCCAGCAGCCCCCAGGGAAGTAATCAGCCCCAGCATTTT